The 31 T cell receptor beta chains below all came from one sample that was sequenced in a study of T cells in Graves' hyperthyroidism and ophthalmopathy. Amplification of TCR beta CDR3 regions used RNA as the template. During a first-round RT-PCR of the TCR CDR3, the HTBI primer set was used. TCRdb used MiXCR to reprocess the multiplex PCR reads, holding one entry per CDR3 protein. The sample records more than 550,000 distinct CDR3 sequences, around 15% being singletons. The sequenced sample was blood. These TCRs come from a man over 45 with Graves' hyperthyroidism.

J is TRBJ2-1 and V is TRBV5-1, with D perhaps given as TRBD1 or TRBD2 (6 bases each). CDR3 length: 17 amino acids. From germline, CDR1 is SGHRS and CDR2 YFSETQ. With 4 bases removed from V and 7 bases from J, the gap between germline ends came to 24 bases. CDR3 nucleotides: TGCGCCAGCAGCCCACGATTTAGCGGAGGGGGAAAAAATGAGCAGTTCTTC. Translating gives CASSPRFSGGGKNEQFF. Supplemented by reference TRBV5-1 and TRBJ2-1, the full variable domain reads KAGVTQTPRYLIKTRGQQVTLSCSPISGHRSVSWYQQTPGQGLQFLFEYFSETQRNKGNFPGRFSGRQFSNSRSEMNVSTLELGDSALYLCASSPRFSGGGKNEQFFGPGTRLTVL.

This clonotype was detected a few times. The rearrangement uses TRBV10-3 and TRBJ2-1; D is uncertain. The germline V and J ends were trimmed by 3 bases and 8 bases, with 5 bases remaining between them. The CDR3 contains 11 residues. CDR1 is ENHRY, CDR2 SYGVKD, per germline. The CDR3 reads CAISERDEQFF. The DNA of the CDR3 is TGTGCCATCAGTGAAAGGGATGAGCAGTTCTTC.

The V gene is TRBV20-1, the J gene TRBJ2-5; 8 nucleotides align to TRBD1. The CDR3 totals 15 residues. The V gene end was trimmed by 3 bases and the J gene end by 1 base; junction bases not matched to a gene: 7. Germline V gene lookup returns CDR1 DFQATT and CDR2 SNEGSKA (reference sequence). The DNA of the CDR3 is TGCAGTGCTAGTCTGACCGGGACAGGCCAAGAGACCCAGTACTTC. Its translation: CSASLTGTGQETQYF.

This clonotype was counted ten times or more. The CDR3 nucleotides read TGTGCCAGCAGCTTTTACCTTGACAATGAGCAGTTCTTC. Translation: CASSFYLDNEQFF. The gene calls are TRBV7-2 and TRBJ2-1; D is undetermined. This CDR3 has 13 amino acids. Trimming left V 3 bases short and J 5 bases short, with 8 bases between. Germline lookup yields CDR1 SGHTA and CDR2 FQGNSA.

Concerning this clonotype: This may be a read error: a much more frequent sequence differs by one nucleotide. The V call is TRBV10-3, the J call TRBJ1-1; D remains unclear. The germline V gene has CDR1 ENHRY and CDR2 SYGVKD. CDR3 size: 12 residues. The CDR3 region is CAISQPNTGAFF. CDR3 nucleotide sequence: TGTGCCATCAGCCAACCGAACACTGGAGCTTTCTTT.

The rearrangement links TRBV2 to TRBJ1-5; 7 nucleotides agree with TRBD1. Germline CDR1 is SNHLY and CDR2 is FYNNEI. The V segment lost 8 bases and the J segment 6 bases; nucleotides outside the gene matches: 7. There are 13 residues in the CDR3. The CDR3 DNA follows: TGTGCCAGCGGGGGACAGCCCAGTCAGCCCCAGCATTTT. Its protein is CASGGQPSQPQHF.

CDR3: CASSYSSLQDHREQYF. CDR3 bases: TGTGCCAGCAGTTACTCGAGTCTCCAGGATCACCGTGAGCAGTACTTC. The rearrangement links TRBV6-5 to TRBJ2-7; no clear D. CDR3 size: 16 residues. The germline V and J ends were trimmed by 0 bases and 7 bases, with 19 bases remaining between them. Germline V gene data show CDR1 as MNHEY and CDR2 as SVGAGI.

This clonotype was seen more than once but under ten times. The chain carries TRBV5-5 and TRBJ2-2; 7 bases are a match to TRBD1. CDR3 length equals 16 residues. Per the germline V gene, CDR1 is SGHKS and CDR2 is YYEKEE (reference sequence). After removal of 3 bases from V and 2 bases from J, the junction contained 7 bases not matched to a gene. This CDR3 is CASSSDRRVNTGELFF. The DNA of the CDR3 is TGTGCCAGCAGCTCGGACAGGAGAGTAAACACCGGGGAGCTGTTTTTT.

This clonotype was detected only a few times. This chain links TRBV9 with TRBJ1-5; D unclear. V was shortened by 4 bases and J by 3 bases, with 14 bases between the two germline ends. Per germline, CDR1 SGDLS and CDR2 YYNGEE. This CDR3 spans 15 amino acids. CDR3 protein: CASSSGSPINQPQHF. CDR3 sequence (DNA): TGTGCCAGCAGCTCCGGTAGTCCAATCAATCAGCCCCAGCATTTT.

This clonotype was seen only a few times. The CDR3 DNA sequence: TGTGCCGCCCGCGAGACCGTGGGCATCTCTGGAAACACCATATATTTT. Translated: CAARETVGISGNTIYF. The chain recombines TRBV11-2 with TRBJ1-3; unclear D gene. The V and J ends lost 11 bases and 0 bases respectively, with 20 bases between them. CDR1 is SGHAT, CDR2 FQNNGV, per germline. The CDR3 spans 16 residues.

This clonotype was seen repeatedly, ten times or more. V is TRBV12-3 or TRBV12-4 and J is TRBJ2-2, with a weak D call TRBD2 (7 bases). V was pared by 3 bases and J by 7 bases, with 18 bases between. The CDR3 contains 16 residues. The CDR3 DNA follows: TGTGCCAGCAGTTTTGTCGCGGGGGCGCTTATCGGGGAGCTGTTTTTT. Encoded protein: CASSFVAGALIGELFF.

In its sample, this clonotype was seen a few times. This chain links TRBV6-1 with TRBJ2-1; 8 bases fit TRBD1. CDR3 size: 13 residues. Germline lookup yields CDR1 MNHNS and CDR2 SASEGT. V was clipped by 5 bases and J by 15 bases; unmatched bases: 12. CDR3 nucleotide sequence: TGTGCCAGCAGTCCGACCGGACAGGGAAGGTTGTTCTTC. Its protein product is CASSPTGQGRLFF.

This clonotype was seen just once. The chain employs TRBV20-1 and TRBJ2-7, with 8 bases lining up with TRBD1. Germline assignment: CDR1 DFQATT and CDR2 SNEGSKA (reference sequence). This CDR3 has 13 residues. The trim removed 5 bases at V and 2 bases at J, leaving 5 bases unmatched. The CDR3 DNA follows: TGCAGTGCTGGACCGGGACAGGCCTACGAGCAGTACTTC. Encoded protein: CSAGPGQAYEQYF.

V usage is TRBV6-1 and J usage is TRBJ2-1; 7 bases match TRBD2. In germline, CDR1 is MNHNS, CDR2 SASEGT. The trim removed 8 bases at V and 4 bases at J, leaving 11 bases unmatched. The length of the CDR3 is 15 residues. Here the CDR3 DNA reads TGTGCCAGCTCGGGCCCAACTAGCGCTTACAATGAGCAGTTCTTC. Its protein product is CASSGPTSAYNEQFF.

The table lists this clonotype with a few counts. V is TRBV6-5 and J is TRBJ2-1; 10 bases are a match to TRBD2. This CDR3 has 14 amino acids. Looked up from germline, CDR1 is MNHEY and CDR2 is SVGAGI. Trimming took 2 bases from V and 8 from J; bases not matched to a gene: 3. CDR3 sequence: CASSYSGRGDEQFF. CDR3 sequence (DNA): TGTGCCAGCAGTTACAGCGGGAGGGGGGATGAGCAGTTCTTC.

This clonotype has a count of ten or more. The chain uses TRBV28 and TRBJ2-3; 9 bases are shared with TRBD2. The CDR3 consists of 12 residues. Germline V gives CDR1 MDHEN, CDR2 SYDVKM. V lost 5 bases, J lost 9 bases, and 3 bases stayed unmatched. The CDR3 reads CASSRTSVTQYF. In DNA form, the CDR3 reads TGTGCCAGCAGTCGGACTAGCGTGACGCAGTATTTT.

Ten or more counts support this clonotype. This chain uses TRBV28 with TRBJ2-7; unclear D gene. The CDR3 loop spans 16 amino acids. Looked up from germline, CDR1 is MDHEN and CDR2 is SYDVKM. With 5 bases removed from V and 4 bases from J, the gap between germline ends came to 21 bases. The CDR3 here is CASSKDIRVRRYEQYF. CDR3 nucleotide sequence: TGTGCCAGCAGTAAAGACATAAGGGTCCGCCGTTACGAGCAGTACTTC.

The chain uses TRBV7-9 and TRBJ2-1; D is undetermined. Germline CDR1 and CDR2: SEHNR and FQNEAQ (reference sequence). There are 13 residues in the CDR3. The V and J ends lost 5 bases and 15 bases respectively, with 20 bases between them. CDR3 sequence: CASSAAAPWDGFF. For the CDR3, the DNA is TGTGCCAGCAGCGCCGCCGCGCCTTGGGATGGGTTCTTC.

A few counts support this clonotype. V and J are TRBV20-1 and TRBJ2-7, with 13 bases matching TRBD2. The CDR3 consists of 17 residues. Germline CDR1 is DFQATT and CDR2 is SNEGSKA (reference sequence). V dropped 4 bases and J dropped 4; count of bases not matched to a gene: 13. CDR3 in amino acids: CSANRPGLAGSPYEQYF. CDR3 in DNA: TGCAGTGCTAACCGACCGGGACTAGCGGGATCTCCGTACGAGCAGTACTTC.

Only one count was recorded for this clonotype. The V call is TRBV18, the J call TRBJ2-1; 11 positions match TRBD2. The CDR3 is 16 residues long. J was trimmed by 12 bases and V by 5 bases; bases with no gene match: 15. Germline CDR1 and CDR2: KGHSH and LQKENI. The CDR3 nucleotides are TGTGCCAGCTCAACGACTCAGTCACTAGCGGGGGACGGGCAGTTCTTC. Its translation: CASSTTQSLAGDGQFF.

This clonotype has ten or more counts. The chain couples TRBV28 to TRBJ2-7; unclear D gene. This CDR3 contains 13 residues. Germline CDR1 and CDR2: MDHEN and SYDVKM. V was pared by 5 bases and J by 0 bases, with 8 bases between. DNA of the CDR3: TGTGCCAGCAGTCGGCTGATCTCCTACGAGCAGTACTTC. Translation gives CASSRLISYEQYF.

This clonotype has a count of ten or more. This chain links TRBV3-1 with TRBJ1-2, with unresolved D. This CDR3 comprises 14 residues. CDR1 is LGHDT and CDR2 is YNNKEL in the germline V gene (reference sequence). V was trimmed by 2 bases and J by 4 bases, leaving 11 bases between them. CDR3 sequence (DNA): TGTGCCAGCAGCCAAACCGGGAGTCCCTATGGCTACACCTTC. Translating gives CASSQTGSPYGYTF. Filled out from reference TRBV3-1 and TRBJ1-2, the complete variable domain reads DTAVSQTPKYLVTQMGNDKSIKCEQNLGHDTMYWYKQDSKKFLKIMFSYNNKELIINETVPNRFSPKSPDKAHLNLHINSLELGDSAVYFCASSQTGSPYGYTFGSGTRLTVV.

Notes on this clonotype: Germline is not matched at one junction end, which may reflect a read error. The chain joins TRBV19 to TRBJ1-2; D is unresolved. The germline gives CDR1 LNHDA, CDR2 SQIVND (reference sequence). The CDR3 contains 12 residues. Here the CDR3 reads CGTKGGSDGYTF. Here the CDR3 DNA reads TGCGGTACCAAGGGTGGGTCGGATGGCTACACCTTC.

This clonotype has just a few counts. A much larger clone is a single base away; this may be a read error. This rearrangement joins TRBV19 to TRBJ2-1; D uncertain. V dropped 5 bases and J dropped 0 bases, with 5 bases sitting between them. CDR3 length: 13 residues. CDR1 and CDR2 from the germline V gene are LNHDA and SQIVND (reference sequence). The CDR3 DNA reads TGTGCCAGTAGTCAATACTCCTACAATGAGCAGTTCTTC. It encodes CASSQYSYNEQFF.

This clonotype was seen repeatedly, ten times or more. The rearrangement joins TRBV2 to TRBJ2-1, with D unclear. The CDR3 covers 14 residues. Germline CDR1 and CDR2: SNHLY and FYNNEI. Trimming took 3 bases from V and 4 from J, leaving 10 bases between them. As DNA, the CDR3 is TGTGCCAGCAGTGACGTCACTACATACAATGAGCAGTTCTTC. Protein: CASSDVTTYNEQFF.

J is TRBJ2-2 and V is TRBV7-9; 10 bases map to TRBD2. The junction had 9 bases not matched to a gene; V was cut back by 5 bases and J by 0 bases. CDR3 length: 18 residues. The V gene's germline CDR1 is SEHNR and CDR2 FQNEAQ (reference sequence). As DNA, the CDR3 is TGTGCCAGCAGCAAGCTAGCGGGAGTGCCCTCGAACACCGGGGAGCTGTTTTTT. Its protein is CASSKLAGVPSNTGELFF.

This clonotype was seen at least ten times. The rearrangement uses TRBV2 and TRBJ1-5; no clear D gene. Germline lookup yields CDR1 SNHLY and CDR2 FYNNEI. CDR3 length: 13 residues. Trimming pared 2 bases from V and 3 bases from J, leaving 5 bases between. CDR3 loop: CASSERFNQPQHF. The CDR3 DNA reads TGTGCCAGCAGTGAAAGGTTCAATCAGCCCCAGCATTTT.

The chain links TRBV12-3 or TRBV12-4 to TRBJ1-1, with 7 bases that match TRBD1. The trim removed 3 bases at V and 13 bases at J, leaving 5 bases unmatched. This CDR3 is 11 amino acids long. Here the CDR3 DNA reads TGTGCCAGCAGTTTGGGGACAGCCCTTTTCTTT. Protein: CASSLGTALFF.

The chain uses TRBV10-3 and TRBJ2-1; the match to TRBD2 covers 10 bases. The germline V gene encodes CDR1 ENHRY and CDR2 SYGVKD. V gave up 3 bases and J gave up 6 bases; unmatched junction bases: 11. This CDR3 is built from 17 residues. In DNA, the CDR3 is TGTGCCATCAGTGAACAACAAAGCGGGAGGGCCCCCAATGAGCAGTTCTTC. It translates to CAISEQQSGRAPNEQFF.

The chain links TRBV19 to TRBJ1-3; a weak D match, TRBD1 (6 bases). CDR1 is LNHDA, CDR2 SQIVND, per germline (reference sequence). The CDR3 has 13 residues. Trimming pared 7 bases from V and 2 bases from J, leaving 9 bases between. The CDR3 region has the DNA TGTGCCAGTATCTGGGGGCCTGGAAACACCATATATTTT. It translates to CASIWGPGNTIYF.

For this clonotype: A read error may be the cause here, since a much bigger clone is one base away. V and J are TRBV30 and TRBJ2-1, with D tentatively TRBD1 or TRBD2 (6 bases each). Germline loops: CDR1 GTSNPN, CDR2 SVGIG (reference sequence). Trimming removed 5 bases at V and 1 base at J, with 30 bases between. The CDR3 covers 20 residues. The CDR3, as DNA: TGTGCCTGGTCAAGGGGGACTCGCGGGACATATTCAAGGTCCTACAATGAGCAGTTCTTC. This translates into CAWSRGTRGTYSRSYNEQFF.